This note documents a single T cell receptor (beta chain) sequence. The target of this receptor is not known. Within one base of it there is no much larger clone, and no base qualities were kept. The data derive from a study of T cells after yellow fever vaccination (dated by TCRdb to between 2018 and 2021). About the study as a whole: The SMART-Seq v4 Ultra Low Input RNA kit was used to prepare libraries from fractions with low cell numbers. To track T-cell clones before and after primary and booster YFV17D yellow fever vaccination, bulk TCR alpha and beta repertoires were sequenced longitudinally. Two healthy male donors, one aged 18 to 30 and one aged 30 to 40 years, were included in the cohort. Blood samples were taken at several timepoints before and after primary and secondary immunization, and bulk PBMC replicates and cell subsets were isolated. The research as a whole found: After the booster, most clones that had expanded after primary vaccination were detected again (about 97% of CD4 and around nine tenths of CD8), suggesting broad maintenance of memory. A small share of clonotypes occurred in both CD4 and CD8 compartments, likely arising from convergent recombination. Because only a couple of donors were included in the study, the extent to which the findings can be generalized is limited. Compared with the primary T-cell response, the secondary T-cell response was faster but weaker, reaching its peak on day 5 rather than on day 15. Computational filtering was needed because FACS-sorted repertoires could contain abundant contaminating clonotypes from the bulk population.

The treatment or condition label corresponds to: live attenuated yellow fever vaccine strain. PBMCs were isolated from peripheral blood using a standard Ficoll-Paque protocol. Dynabeads CD4 and CD8 positive selection kits were used to isolate the CD4 and CD8 T-cell fractions. TriZol was used to extract RNA from bulk PBMCs, CD4 and CD8 fractions, and dextramer-positive and dextramer-negative fractions. The V and J ends are trimmed by 2 bases and 0 bases, leaving 9 bases between them. The CDR3 runs 15 amino acids, cysteine and phenylalanine included. Solely the CDR3 DNA is kept, with 45 bases framed from the first base. In the germline V gene, CDR1 corresponds to SGHRS and CDR2 to YFSETQ. TCR cDNA was synthesized by 5'RACE template switching, which introduced a universal primer site and unique molecular identifiers. Priming for cDNA synthesis came from both the TCR alpha and TCR beta constant segments. Libraries were amplified in two PCR steps, with sample barcodes and sequencing adapters added in the second step. Sequencing of the libraries was done on either Illumina HiSeq 2500 (2x100 bp) or NovaSeq (2x150 bp). Per the source publication's procedure: MIGEC was used to demultiplex reads and collapse the reads into UMI consensus sequences, and MiXCR was used for V(D)J alignment. Vaccine-responding clonotypes were identified with edgeR using replicate PBMC samples, with FDR below 0.01 and a log2 fold change above 5 up to day 15 being required. Each bulk clonotype received a CD4 or CD8 identity based on whether the sequenced CD4 or CD8 repertoire contained that clonotype at higher abundance. TCRdb ran its own pipeline on the public reads, namely fastp trimming at Q25 and MiXCR clone calling, and kept in-frame beta chains. Entries that share a CDR3 protein sequence are merged under the most common genes and DNA. V and J calls and clone size were set by TCRdb, not the authors. A total of about 260,000 distinct CDR3 sequences appear in this sample, 10% to 15% of them only once. The ten largest clones take up approximately 0.49% of the sample.

The sample in question was CD4+ T cells sorted from PBMCs, obtained 45 days after the yellow fever booster vaccination. The rearranged chain carries TRBV5-1 and TRBJ2-1; no confident D gene assignment can be made. This clonotype was obtained from a man under 40 who received the YFV17D yellow fever vaccine. The CDR3 reads CASSLTPSSYNEQFF. The bases are TGCGCCAGCAGCTTAACTCCGAGCTCCTACAATGAGCAGTTCTTC.